This entry is about one T cell receptor beta chain. This clone's antigen is unknown. Base qualities are missing; no much larger clone stands one base away. The data were taken from a study of T cell responses to AZD1222 COVID-19 vaccine (dated by TCRdb to about 2021). Study-wide context: TCR sequencing was performed for 230 to 250 trial participants, of whom 200 to 220 were given two doses of AZD1222 and 26 were given two doses of MenACWY control vaccine. Enrollment into the trials was organized by age into subgroups of 18-55, 56-69 and 70-plus years, and those subgroups contained roughly 150, 30 and 60 TCR-sequenced participants, respectively.

Paper-wide results and their limitations: Because no day 14 peak-response samples were available, the repertoires could be characterized only after the peak T cell response. Participants were mostly white British, with more females than males. The authors suggested clonal diversity may have been underestimated. After two AZD1222 doses, spike-specific TCR breadth and depth were significantly higher than at day 0 and than in MenACWY recipients. Reportedly, close to half of the unique spike-specific TCRs recognized epitopes lying outside the regions that are mutated in the B.1.351 and B.1.1.7 variants. Only five to seven AZD1222 recipients were SARS-CoV-2 seropositive at baseline, limiting conclusions about previously exposed vaccinees. In the small 56-69-year group, the increase in depth fell short of significance, most likely because of low power. Vaccine-associated CD4 TCRs spanned the whole spike protein, with dominant responses in regions 160-218 and 743-854.

The sample's time point label is to be understood as: about 28 days (+/-7) after the second vaccine dose. AZD1222 recipients whose second dose came at about 4 weeks and those whose second dose came at about 12 weeks were combined into one group, since spike-specific TCR depth and breadth did not differ between the two schedules. Vaccinee samples came from UK trials COV001 and COV002, including a single-blind randomized controlled phase 2/3 trial of AZD1222 (ChAdOx1 nCoV-19) in healthy adults. Trial participant PBMC samples were collected at day 0 and day 28 after the second dose for TCRbeta chain sequencing. The CDR3 regions of human TCRbeta chains were analyzed by immunosequencing. In the paper's pipeline: Repertoire TCRs were matched against a reference library of SARS-CoV-2-specific TCRs generated with the MIRA antigen-specificity platform. Breadth was defined as the fraction of unique TCRs that were SARS-CoV-2-associated. Depth was defined as the fraction of total T cells that were SARS-CoV-2-associated. Using the MIRA data, each spike-specific TCR was assigned both to the spike region to which the TCR was reactive and to a CD4 or CD8 class. Log10-transformed breadth and depth values were compared by one-way ANOVA with Sidak's multiple comparisons tests. The table was pulled from immuneACCESS by TCRdb, which kept in-frame rearrangements only. Such tables lose some clones; where checked, under half of the loss comes from unresolved V genes, and the rest has no known cause. V, J and clone size were drawn from that table, and D and trimming were deduced from the DNA. Here the sample has some 180,000 clones; approximately 91% occur a single time. The ten largest clones take up over 1.5% of the sample.

From the cysteine through the phenylalanine, the CDR3 covers 14 amino acids. The kept DNA is CDR3 alone, 42 bases in frame from the first base. The chain employs TRBV21-1 and TRBJ1-1; TRBD1 was called by the table and not checked on the DNA. TRBV21-1 is designated a pseudogene. The receptor was derived from an adult who received the AZD1222 COVID-19 vaccine. Sequenced here: peripheral blood, sampled 28 days after the second AZD1222 dose. CDR3 region: CTSKGQTENTEAFF. At the DNA level, the sequence is TGTACCTCGAAGGGACAGACCGAGAACACTGAAGCTTTCTTT.